This T cell receptor (beta chain) was identified during a study of shared clonotypes between healthy human individuals. Whole-study context: Every donor yielded three CD4 naive, three CD4 memory, two CD8 naive and one CD8 memory plate. General study findings and limits: A few donors shared roughly 5% of their naive CD4 clonotypes.

Repertoires were generated with immunoSEQ multiplex PCR, while TCRdb's copy carries only in-frame clones and drops some. The sample has more than 2 million clones; just under 95% are singletons. This clone was observed a single time. Its antigen is currently unknown. CD45RO-negative cells were positively selected for CCR7, leaving out terminally differentiated effector memory CD45RA+ cells. Study donors comprised healthy, HIV-negative adults devoid of recent acute infection or vaccination. Donors, without exception, were Caucasian adults residing in Nashville, Tennessee. The CDR3 contains 13 residues. Between the trimmed V and J ends, which lost 1 base and 8 bases, there was a span of 11 bases. The germline V gene encodes CDR1 SGHTA and CDR2 FQGTGA.

The receptor's source is a man in his late teens or twenties in good health. Some clones in this sample may be carry-over from other donors' samples. The V call is TRBV7-3, the J call TRBJ1-1; tentatively, D is TRBD1 (5 bases). Source material: naive CD8+ T cells from PBMCs. CDR3 coding DNA: TGTGCCAGCAGCTTAATGGGGGGAGAGGAAGCTTTCTTT. Translation: CASSLMGGEEAFF. Variable domain in full (rest from reference TRBV7-3 and TRBJ1-1): GAGVSQTPSNKVTEKGKYVELRCDPISGHTALYWYRQSLGQGPEFLIYFQGTGAADDSGLPNDRFFAVRPEGSVSTLKIQRTERGDSAVYLCASSLMGGEEAFFGQGTRLTVV.